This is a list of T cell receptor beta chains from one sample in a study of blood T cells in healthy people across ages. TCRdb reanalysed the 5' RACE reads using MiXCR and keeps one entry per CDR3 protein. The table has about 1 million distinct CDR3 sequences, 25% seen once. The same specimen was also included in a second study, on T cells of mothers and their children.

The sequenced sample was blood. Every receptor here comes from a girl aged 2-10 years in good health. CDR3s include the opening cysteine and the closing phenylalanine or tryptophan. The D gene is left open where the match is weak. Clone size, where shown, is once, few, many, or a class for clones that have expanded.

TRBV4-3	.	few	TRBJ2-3	CASSQDLGRGRTDTQYF	TGCGCCAGCAGCCAAGATCTGGGGAGAGGGCGCACAGATACGCAGTATTTT
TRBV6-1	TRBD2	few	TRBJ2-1	CASSPGPPSGGRDEQFF	TGTGCCAGCAGTCCCGGCCCTCCTAGCGGGGGTAGAGATGAGCAGTTCTTC
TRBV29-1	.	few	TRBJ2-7	CSAGEPGYEQYF	TGCAGCGCCGGGGAACCTGGCTACGAGCAGTACTTC
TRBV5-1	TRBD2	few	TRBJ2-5	CASRGGVGAGKETQYF	TGCGCCAGCAGGGGAGGGGTTGGTGCCGGCAAAGAGACCCAGTACTTC
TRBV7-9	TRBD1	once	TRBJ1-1	CASSGIQGKAFF	TGTGCCAGCAGCGGAATACAGGGGAAAGCTTTCTTT
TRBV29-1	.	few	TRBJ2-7	CSVYTETYEQYF	TGCAGCGTTTACACTGAAACCTACGAGCAGTACTTC
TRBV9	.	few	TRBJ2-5	CASSSTQQQRYF	TGTGCCAGCAGCTCTACCCAACAACAAAGGTACTTC
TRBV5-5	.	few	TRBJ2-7	CAGGRGKGYEQYF	TGTGCCGGAGGGCGGGGAAAAGGCTACGAGCAGTACTTC
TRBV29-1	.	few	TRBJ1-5	CSVGEGDQPQHF	TGCAGCGTTGGGGAGGGGGATCAGCCCCAGCATTTT
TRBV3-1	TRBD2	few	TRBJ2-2	CASSHVPGLAGEVGELFF	TGTGCCAGCAGCCATGTACCGGGACTAGCGGGAGAAGTCGGGGAGCTGTTTTTT
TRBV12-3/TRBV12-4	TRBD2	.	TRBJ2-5	CASSSQISGGAEETQYF	TGTGCCAGCAGTTCCCAAATTAGCGGGGGGGCCGAAGAGACCCAGTACTTC
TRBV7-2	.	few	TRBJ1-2	CASSSTGSKDSIYGYTF	TGTGCCAGCAGCTCTACAGGTTCAAAGGACAGTATCTATGGCTACACCTTC
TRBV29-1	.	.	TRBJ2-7	CSVEGNEYEQYF	TGCAGCGTTGAGGGGAATGAGTACGAGCAGTACTTC
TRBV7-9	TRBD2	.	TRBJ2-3	CASSLDGGAADTQYF	TGTGCCAGCAGCTTAGACGGGGGGGCCGCAGATACGCAGTATTTT
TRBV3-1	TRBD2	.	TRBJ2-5	CASSQDIGLALGVSF	TGTGCCAGCAGCCAAGATATAGGACTAGCGTTGGGTGTGTCCTTC
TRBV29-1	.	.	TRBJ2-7	CSVEDHPGSDYEQYF	TGCAGCGTTGAAGACCATCCGGGGTCCGACTACGAGCAGTACTTC
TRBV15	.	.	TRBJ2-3	CATSRGRADTQYF	TGTGCCACCAGCAGAGGTCGAGCAGATACGCAGTATTTT
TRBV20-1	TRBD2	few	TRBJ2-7	CSAGGRRLAGTYEQYF	TGCAGTGCGGGAGGGCGGCGACTAGCGGGAACCTACGAGCAGTACTTC
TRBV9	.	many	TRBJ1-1	CASSGPGDTEAFF	TGTGCCAGCAGCGGCCCAGGGGACACTGAAGCTTTCTTT
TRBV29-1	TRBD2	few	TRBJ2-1	CSVEGSSGYNEQFF	TGCAGCGTTGAGGGGTCTAGCGGGTACAATGAGCAGTTCTTC
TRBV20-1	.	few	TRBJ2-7	CSASGGSEQYF	TGCAGTGCTAGCGGGGGCAGCGAGCAGTACTTC
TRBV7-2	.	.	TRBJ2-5	CASSVRDLETQYF	TGTGCCAGCAGCGTCCGGGACCTGGAGACCCAGTACTTC
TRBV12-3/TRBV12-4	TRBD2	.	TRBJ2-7	CASSTPTSGRSYEQYF	TGTGCCAGCAGTACGCCGACTAGCGGGAGATCCTACGAGCAGTACTTC
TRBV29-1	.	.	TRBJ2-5	CSVVPEGRETQYF	TGCAGCGTTGTACCGGAGGGTCGGGAGACCCAGTACTTC
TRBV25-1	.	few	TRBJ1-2	CASSWGTASGYTF	TGTGCCAGCAGTTGGGGGACGGCCTCAGGCTACACCTTC
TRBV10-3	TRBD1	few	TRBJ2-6	CAISGQGAGANVLTF	TGTGCCATCAGTGGTCAGGGGGCTGGGGCCAACGTCCTGACTTTC
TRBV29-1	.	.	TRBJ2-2	CREGAGELFF	TGCAGGGAGGGGGCCGGGGAGCTGTTTTTT
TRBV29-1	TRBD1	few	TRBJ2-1	CSVVKQGAHYF	TGCAGCGTTGTGAAACAGGGGGCTCATTATTTC
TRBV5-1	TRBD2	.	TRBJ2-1	CASNPGLAIPSSYNEQFF	TGCGCCTCCAACCCGGGACTAGCTATACCTAGCTCCTACAATGAGCAGTTCTTC
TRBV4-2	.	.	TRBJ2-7	CASSQENPGPTYEQYF	TGTGCCAGCAGCCAAGAAAACCCGGGTCCTACCTACGAGCAGTACTTC